The entry that follows covers one TCR beta chain sequence. What antigen it recognizes has not been identified. Base qualities are not at hand, and no much larger clone is one base apart. This specimen's time point label, interpreted: baseline before first vaccination. Vaccinee samples were obtained from the UK trials COV001 and COV002, which included a single-blind randomized controlled phase 2/3 trial of AZD1222 (ChAdOx1 nCoV-19) in healthy adults. Trial participant PBMC samples were collected at day 0 and day 28 after the second dose for TCRbeta chain sequencing. The CDR3 regions of human TCRbeta chains were analyzed by immunosequencing. The paper's processing steps were these. Repertoire TCRs were matched against a reference library of SARS-CoV-2-specific TCRs generated with the MIRA antigen-specificity platform. Breadth was defined as the fraction of unique TCRs that were SARS-CoV-2-associated. Depth was defined as the fraction of total T cells that were SARS-CoV-2-associated. Using the MIRA data, every spike-specific TCR was mapped to the spike region that the TCR reacted to and assigned to either a CD4 or a CD8 class. Log10-transformed breadth and depth values were compared by one-way ANOVA with Sidak's multiple comparisons tests. TCRdb limited this immuneACCESS table to in-frame rearrangements with V and J called. A share of clones is missing; checked studies link under half to unresolved V genes, and the rest is unexplained. V, J and clone size were drawn from that table, and D and trimming were deduced from the DNA. This sample gives more than 100,000 clones in total; around 87% of them show up just once. The top ten constitute approximately 1.6% of the sample.

This sample stems from a study of T cell responses to AZD1222 COVID-19 vaccine (dated by TCRdb to about 2021). Broadly, across the study: Because spike-specific TCR depth and breadth did not differ between the two schedules, AZD1222 recipients who got a second dose at roughly 4 weeks were pooled with those who got a second dose at roughly 12 weeks. TCR sequencing was performed for roughly 250 trial participants, of whom approximately 200 were given two doses of AZD1222 and some 26 were given two doses of MenACWY control vaccine. Trial participants were enrolled by age into 18-55, 56-69 and 70-plus year subgroups, with around 140, 26 and 57 TCR-sequenced participants respectively. On the study overall, not on this receptor specifically: Participants were mostly white British, with more females than males. The authors suggested clonal diversity may have been underestimated. The vaccine-associated CD4 TCRs covered the entire spike protein, and the dominant responses fell in regions 160-218 and 743-854. In the small 56-69-year group, the increase in depth fell short of significance, most likely because of low power. Only five to seven AZD1222 recipients were SARS-CoV-2 seropositive at baseline, limiting conclusions about previously exposed vaccinees. No day 14 peak-response samples were available, so repertoires were characterized only after the peak T cell response. After two AZD1222 doses, spike-specific TCR breadth and depth were significantly higher than at day 0 and than in MenACWY recipients. Epitopes outside the regions mutated in the B.1.351 and B.1.1.7 variants were reportedly recognized by nearly half of the unique spike-specific TCRs.

The CDR3 sequence holds 12 residues, the cysteine and phenylalanine included. The CDR3 DNA has 36 bases and is translated from base 1. The germline V gene encodes CDR1 LGHNA and CDR2 YSLEER. V trim: 3 bases; J trim: 8 bases; unmatched bases: 3. The receptor chain draws on TRBV4-3 and TRBJ1-1, with 7 bases aligning to TRBD1. The TCR originated in an adult in good health. The sample in question was peripheral blood, obtained on day 0 of AZD1222 vaccination. The sequence in DNA is TGCGCCAGCAGCCACACAGGGGCGGAAGCTTTCTTT. Translated, it gives CASSHTGAEAFF.